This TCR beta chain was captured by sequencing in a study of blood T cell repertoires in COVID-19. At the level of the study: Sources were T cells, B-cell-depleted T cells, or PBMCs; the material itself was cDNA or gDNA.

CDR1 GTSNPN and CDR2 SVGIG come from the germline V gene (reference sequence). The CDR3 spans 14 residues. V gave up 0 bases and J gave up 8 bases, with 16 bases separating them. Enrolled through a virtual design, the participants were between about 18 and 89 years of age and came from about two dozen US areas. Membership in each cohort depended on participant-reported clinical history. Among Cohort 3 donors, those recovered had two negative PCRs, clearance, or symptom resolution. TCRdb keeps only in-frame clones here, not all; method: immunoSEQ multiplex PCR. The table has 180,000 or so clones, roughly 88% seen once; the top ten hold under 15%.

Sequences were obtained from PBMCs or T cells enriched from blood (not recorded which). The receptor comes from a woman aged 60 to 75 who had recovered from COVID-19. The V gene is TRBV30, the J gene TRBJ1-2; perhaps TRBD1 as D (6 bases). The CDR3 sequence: CAWSVPGGGQGYTF. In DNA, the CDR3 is TGTGCCTGGAGTGTCCCCGGGGGGGGCCAGGGCTACACCTTC.